What follows are 10 T cell receptor beta chains derived from one specimen sequenced in a study of cytomegalovirus exposure and HLA in healthy donors. 13 Jbeta primers and 60 Vbeta primers were used for the PCR. Only in-frame clones appear in the TCRdb table, and some are missing; sequencing was by immunoSEQ multiplex PCR. This table holds some 82,000 clones, 70% to 85% found once. Sequenced input: PBMCs. The receptor source for this set is a woman between 45 and 60 years old in good health and CMV-seronegative.

The chain recombines TRBV6-5 with TRBJ2-5, with D possibly TRBD2 on 6 matching bases. The germline V and J ends were trimmed by 2 bases and 9 bases, with 7 bases remaining between them. The germline gives CDR1 MNHEY, CDR2 SVGAGI. CDR3 length: 11 residues. CDR3 loop: CASSYPGAQYF. DNA for the CDR3: TGTGCCAGCAGTTACCCGGGGGCCCAGTACTTC.

The chain employs TRBV7-6 and TRBJ1-4, with D possibly TRBD1 on 5 matching bases. Germline V CDR1 and CDR2: SGHVS, FNYEAQ. V lost 3 bases to trimming and J lost 13 bases, with 21 bases between them. CDR3 length equals 15 residues. CDR3 region: CASSLGGLALEALFF. CDR3 nucleotides: TGTGCCAGCAGCTTGGGGGGTCTGGCCCTGGAGGCACTGTTTTTT. The variable domain in full, with the rest retrieved from reference TRBV7-6 and TRBJ1-4, is GAGVSQSPRYKVTKRGQDVALRCDPISGHVSLYWYRQALGQGPEFLTYFNYEAQQDKSGLPNDRFSAERPEGSISTLTIQRTEQRDSAMYRCASSLGGLALEALFFGSGTQLSVL.

The genes are TRBV10-3 and TRBJ2-2, with 7 positions matching TRBD2. Germline-derived CDR1 and CDR2 are ENHRY and SYGVKD. CDR3 length: 15 amino acids. V gave up 4 bases and J gave up 6 bases; unmatched junction bases: 8. The CDR3: CAISGIGRGSGELFF. DNA of the CDR3: TGTGCCATCAGTGGGATAGGGCGGGGGTCCGGGGAGCTGTTTTTT.

This clone is a singleton in its sample. This chain uses TRBV2 with TRBJ2-7; 8 positions match TRBD1. Per germline, CDR1 SNHLY and CDR2 FYNNEI. This CDR3 contains 14 residues. V lost 5 bases, J lost 2 bases, and 5 bases stayed unmatched. The CDR3 loop is CASSTQGATYEQYF. The CDR3 DNA sequence: TGTGCCAGCAGTACTCAGGGGGCAACCTACGAGCAGTACTTC.

V usage is TRBV27 and J usage is TRBJ2-6; D not resolved. CDR3 length: 16 residues. Trimming cost V 4 bases and J 6 bases, with 16 bases left between them. Germline loops: CDR1 MNHEY, CDR2 SMNVEV (reference sequence). The CDR3 spells CASSSLTPPEANVLTF. CDR3 bases: TGTGCCAGCAGTTCCCTGACACCTCCTGAGGCCAACGTCCTGACTTTC.

As to this clone: Other DNA sequences in the same sample also yield this CDR3. The rearrangement joins TRBV5-1 to TRBJ2-7, with TRBD1 identical over 9 bases. CDR3 size: 14 residues. The trim removed 0 bases at V and 2 bases at J, leaving 0 bases unmatched. CDR1 SGHRS and CDR2 YFSETQ come from the germline V gene. Here the CDR3 reads CASSLGQGAYEQYF. In nucleotides, the CDR3 is TGCGCCAGCAGCTTGGGACAGGGGGCCTACGAGCAGTACTTC.

The chain recombines TRBV19 with TRBJ2-5, with 10 positions matching TRBD2. CDR1 and CDR2 from the germline V gene are LNHDA and SQIVND (reference sequence). V lost 5 bases to trimming and J lost 5 bases; unmatched junction nucleotides: 11. This CDR3 has 16 amino acids. The DNA for the CDR3 is TGTGCCAGTAGTTCGGGACTAGCGTCCCTTACGGAGACCCAGTACTTC. Protein: CASSSGLASLTETQYF. The whole variable domain, remainder taken from reference TRBV19 and TRBJ2-5, is DGGITQSPKYLFRKEGQNVTLSCEQNLNHDAMYWYRQDPGQGLRLIYYSQIVNDFQKGDIAEGYSVSREKKESFPLTVTSAQKNPTAFYLCASSSGLASLTETQYFGPGTRLLVL.

The V gene is TRBV28, the J gene TRBJ1-1, with D perhaps TRBD1 (5 bases). This CDR3 is built from 14 residues. Between the trimmed V and J ends, which lost 10 bases and 5 bases, there was a span of 20 bases. CDR1 is MDHEN, CDR2 SYDVKM, per germline. In nucleotides, the CDR3 is TGTGCCACCCTTAATTCAGTGGGGCTGACTGAAGCTTTCTTT. Its protein is CATLNSVGLTEAFF.

CDR3 region: CASTPGQAANYGYTF. CDR3 nucleotide sequence: TGTGCCAGCACCCCCGGACAGGCAGCTAACTATGGCTACACCTTC. This chain links TRBV6-5 with TRBJ1-2; 7 bases agree with TRBD1. CDR3 size: 15 residues. The ends lost 7 bases at V and 0 bases at J; junction bases unmatched: 8. Germline V gene data show CDR1 as MNHEY and CDR2 as SVGAGI.

This clone showed up just once. The rearrangement uses TRBV29-1 and TRBJ2-5; 9 nucleotides line up with TRBD2. Gene TRBJ2-7 matches the end of the DNA better, so the J call may be wrong. This CDR3 contains 14 residues. Germline loops: CDR1 SQVTM, CDR2 ANQGSEA. CDR3 sequence reads: CSVTGLAGSDEQYF. DNA of the CDR3: TGCAGCGTTACAGGGCTAGCGGGAAGCGACGAGCAGTACTTC.